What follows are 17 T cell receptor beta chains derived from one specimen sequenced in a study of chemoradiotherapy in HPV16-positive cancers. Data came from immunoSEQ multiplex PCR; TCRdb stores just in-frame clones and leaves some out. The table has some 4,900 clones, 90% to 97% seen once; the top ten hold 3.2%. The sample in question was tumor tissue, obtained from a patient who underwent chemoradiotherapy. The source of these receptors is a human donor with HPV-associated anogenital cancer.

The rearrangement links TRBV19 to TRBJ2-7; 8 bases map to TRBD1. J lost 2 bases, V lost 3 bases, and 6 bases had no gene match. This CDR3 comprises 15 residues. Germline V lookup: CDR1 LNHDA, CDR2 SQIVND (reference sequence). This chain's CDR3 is CASSMAGTGPYEQYF. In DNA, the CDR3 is TGTGCCAGTAGTATGGCCGGGACAGGCCCCTACGAGCAGTACTTC.

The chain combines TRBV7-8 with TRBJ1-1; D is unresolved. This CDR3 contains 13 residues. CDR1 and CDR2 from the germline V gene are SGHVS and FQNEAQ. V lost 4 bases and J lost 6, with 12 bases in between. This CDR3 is CASSSAISSEAFF. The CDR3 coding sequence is TGTGCCAGCAGCTCCGCGATTAGTTCTGAAGCTTTCTTT.

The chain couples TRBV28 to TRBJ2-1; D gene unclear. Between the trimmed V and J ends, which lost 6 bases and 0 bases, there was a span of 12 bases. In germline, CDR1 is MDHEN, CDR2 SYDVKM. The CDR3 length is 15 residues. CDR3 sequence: CASSPGDSSYNEQFF. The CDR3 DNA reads TGTGCCAGCAGCCCTGGTGACTCCTCCTACAATGAGCAGTTCTTC.

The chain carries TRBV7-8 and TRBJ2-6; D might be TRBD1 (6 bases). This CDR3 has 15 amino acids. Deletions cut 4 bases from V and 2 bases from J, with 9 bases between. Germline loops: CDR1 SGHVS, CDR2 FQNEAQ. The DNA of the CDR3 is TGTGCCAGCAGCTCGAAGGGGGCTGGGGCCAACGTCCTGACTTTC. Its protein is CASSSKGAGANVLTF.

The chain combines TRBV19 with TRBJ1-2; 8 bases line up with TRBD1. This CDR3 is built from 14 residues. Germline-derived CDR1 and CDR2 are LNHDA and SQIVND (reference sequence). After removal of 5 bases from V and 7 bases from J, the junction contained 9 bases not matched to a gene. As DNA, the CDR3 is TGTGCCAGTAGTCCAGGACAGGGCTTGGGTGGCTACACCTTC. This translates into CASSPGQGLGGYTF.

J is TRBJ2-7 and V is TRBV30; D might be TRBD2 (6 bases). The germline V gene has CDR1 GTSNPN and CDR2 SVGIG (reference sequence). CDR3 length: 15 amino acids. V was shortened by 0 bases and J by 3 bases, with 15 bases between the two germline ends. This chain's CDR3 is CAWSVWVGGSYEQYF. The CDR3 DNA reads TGTGCCTGGAGTGTATGGGTCGGGGGTAGCTACGAGCAGTACTTC.

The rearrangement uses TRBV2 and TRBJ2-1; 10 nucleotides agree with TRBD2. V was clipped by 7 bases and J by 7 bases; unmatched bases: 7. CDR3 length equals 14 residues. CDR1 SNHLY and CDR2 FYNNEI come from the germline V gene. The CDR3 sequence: CASKQREGLNEQFF. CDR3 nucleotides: TGTGCCAGCAAACAGCGGGAGGGTCTAAATGAGCAGTTCTTC. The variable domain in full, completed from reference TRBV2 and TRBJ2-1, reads EPEVTQTPSHQVTQMGQEVILRCVPISNHLYFYWYRQILGQKVEFLVSFYNNEISEKSEIFDDQFSVERPDGSNFTLKIRSTKLEDSAMYFCASKQREGLNEQFFGPGTRLTVL.

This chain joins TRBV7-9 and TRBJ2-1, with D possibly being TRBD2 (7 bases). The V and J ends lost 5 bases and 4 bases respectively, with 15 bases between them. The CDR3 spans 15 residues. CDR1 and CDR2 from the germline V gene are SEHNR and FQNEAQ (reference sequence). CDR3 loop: CASSHEGGLYNEQFF. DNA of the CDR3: TGTGCCAGCAGCCACGAGGGGGGGCTTTACAATGAGCAGTTCTTC.

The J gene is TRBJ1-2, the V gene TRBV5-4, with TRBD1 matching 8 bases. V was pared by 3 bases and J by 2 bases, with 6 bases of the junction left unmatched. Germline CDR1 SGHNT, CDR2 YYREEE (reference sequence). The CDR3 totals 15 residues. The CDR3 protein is CASSSGRTGNYGYTF. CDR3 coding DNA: TGTGCCAGCAGCTCCGGCCGGACAGGGAACTATGGCTACACCTTC.

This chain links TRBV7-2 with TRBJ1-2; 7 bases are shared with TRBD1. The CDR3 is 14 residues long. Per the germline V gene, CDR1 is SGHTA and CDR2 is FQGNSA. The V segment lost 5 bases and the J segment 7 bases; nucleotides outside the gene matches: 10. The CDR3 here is CASSQGQRPGGYTF. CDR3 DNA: TGTGCCAGCAGCCAGGGACAGCGACCAGGTGGCTACACCTTC.

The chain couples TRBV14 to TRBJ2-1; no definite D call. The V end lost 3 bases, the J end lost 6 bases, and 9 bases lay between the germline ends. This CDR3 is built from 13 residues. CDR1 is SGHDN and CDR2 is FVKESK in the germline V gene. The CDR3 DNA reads TGTGCCAGCAGCCATACGGTTTTCAATGAGCAGTTCTTC. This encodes CASSHTVFNEQFF.

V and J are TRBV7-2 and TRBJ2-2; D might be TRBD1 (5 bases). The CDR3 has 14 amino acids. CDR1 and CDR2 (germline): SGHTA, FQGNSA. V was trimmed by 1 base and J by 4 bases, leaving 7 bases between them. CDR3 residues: CASSLVGATGELFF. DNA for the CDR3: TGTGCCAGCAGCTTAGTAGGGGCCACCGGGGAGCTGTTTTTT.

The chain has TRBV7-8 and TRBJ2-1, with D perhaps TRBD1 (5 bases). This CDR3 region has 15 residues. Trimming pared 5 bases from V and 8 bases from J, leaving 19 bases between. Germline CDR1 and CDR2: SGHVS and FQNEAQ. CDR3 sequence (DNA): TGTGCCAGCAGCCTAGGGGCCGCTTTGAATTATGAGCAGTTCTTC. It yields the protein CASSLGAALNYEQFF. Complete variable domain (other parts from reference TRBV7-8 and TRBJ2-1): GAGVSQSPRYKVAKRGQDVALRCDPISGHVSLFWYQQALGQGPEFLTYFQNEAQLDKSGLPSDRFFAERPEGSVSTLKIQRTQQEDSAVYLCASSLGAALNYEQFFGPGTRLTVL.

CDR3 DNA sequence: TGTGCCACCAGCAGAGATAGGGCCGCTGAAGCTTTCTTT. Amino acid sequence: CATSRDRAAEAFF. This chain connects TRBV15 to TRBJ1-1; unclear D gene. The CDR3 runs 13 residues. CDR1 and CDR2 from the germline V gene are LNHNV and YYDKDF (reference sequence). V shed 0 bases and J shed 6 bases, with 8 bases lying between them.

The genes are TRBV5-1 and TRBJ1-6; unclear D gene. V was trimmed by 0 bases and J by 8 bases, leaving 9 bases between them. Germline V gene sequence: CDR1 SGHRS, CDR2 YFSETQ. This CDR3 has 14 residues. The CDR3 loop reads CASSLDGGYSPLHF. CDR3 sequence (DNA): TGCGCCAGCAGCTTGGATGGAGGATATTCACCCCTCCACTTT.

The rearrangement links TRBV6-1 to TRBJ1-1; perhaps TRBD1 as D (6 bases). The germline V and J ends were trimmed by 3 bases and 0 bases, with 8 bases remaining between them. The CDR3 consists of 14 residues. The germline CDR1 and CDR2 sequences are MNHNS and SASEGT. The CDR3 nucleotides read TGTGCCAGCAGTGAGCGGACAGTGAACACTGAAGCTTTCTTT. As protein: CASSERTVNTEAFF.

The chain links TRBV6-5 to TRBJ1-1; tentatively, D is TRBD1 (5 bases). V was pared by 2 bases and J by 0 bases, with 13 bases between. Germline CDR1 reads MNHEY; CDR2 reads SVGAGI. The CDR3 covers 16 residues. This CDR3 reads CASSYGGGRMNTEAFF. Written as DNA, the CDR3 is TGTGCCAGCAGTTACGGGGGGGGACGGATGAACACTGAAGCTTTCTTT.